What follows are 5 T cell receptor beta chains derived from one specimen sequenced in a study of PD-L1 blockade in urothelial cancer (TCRdb year 2017). In light of the paper, this sample's time point label describes: pretreatment peripheral blood. To prepare the library, the immunoSEQ multiplex PCR assay was applied. TCRdb re-hosts the immuneACCESS table, in-frame sequences only. Its copies lack some clones; in the studies checked, an unresolved V gene accounts for under half of them, and the cause for the rest is not known. Here the sample has some 56,000 clones; approximately 88% occur a single time. The top ten constitute 1% to 1.5% of the sample. The sample here was PBMCs, taken around atezolizumab (anti-PD-L1) treatment. These receptors all stem from a man between 45 and 60 years old with urothelial cancer.

This clone was seen a handful of times. The rearrangement links TRBV7-2 to TRBJ2-7, with D perhaps matching TRBD1 (5 bases). Trimming stripped 5 bases from V and 3 bases from J, with 17 bases between. Germline assignment: CDR1 SGHTA and CDR2 FQGNSA. The CDR3 sequence is 15 residues long. The CDR3 reads CASSPPRQKNYEQYF. The CDR3 DNA follows: TGTGCCAGCAGCCCCCCGAGACAGAAGAACTACGAGCAGTACTTC.

The chain carries TRBV7-9 and TRBJ1-2, with TRBD1 matching over 8 bases. The CDR3 runs 17 residues. The trim removed 5 bases at V and 7 bases at J, leaving 18 bases unmatched. Germline-derived CDR1 and CDR2 are SEHNR and FQNEAQ (reference sequence). The CDR3 is CASSLSIGQGFISGYTF. CDR3 sequence (DNA): TGTGCCAGCAGCCTGTCGATTGGACAGGGATTTATCTCTGGCTACACCTTC.

The J gene is TRBJ2-3, the V gene TRBV5-6, with unresolved D. Germline CDR1 is SGHDT and CDR2 is YYEEEE. The CDR3 consists of 15 residues. V was clipped by 0 bases and J by 3 bases, with 11 bases between them. This chain's CDR3 is CASSLEMGRTDTQYF. The CDR3, as DNA: TGTGCCAGCAGCTTGGAAATGGGCCGAACAGATACGCAGTATTTT.

This sequence joins TRBV27 and TRBJ2-7; 14 positions match TRBD2. The CDR3 length is 17 residues. J was trimmed by 4 bases and V by 5 bases; bases with no gene match: 10. CDR1 and CDR2 from the germline V gene are MNHEY and SMNVEV (reference sequence). The CDR3 nucleotides are TGTGCCAGCAGTCCACTTAAGGGACTAGCGGGAGAATACGAGCAGTACTTC. It translates to CASSPLKGLAGEYEQYF.

CDR3 amino acids: CASSVDTSAQTQYF. CDR3 DNA sequence: TGTGCCAGCAGCGTAGATACTAGCGCGCAGACCCAGTACTTC. This chain links TRBV9 with TRBJ2-5; 7 bases are shared with TRBD2. The CDR3 contains 14 residues. Germline-derived CDR1 and CDR2 are SGDLS and YYNGEE. The J segment lost 6 bases and the V segment lost 0 bases, leaving 5 bases of the junction unmatched.